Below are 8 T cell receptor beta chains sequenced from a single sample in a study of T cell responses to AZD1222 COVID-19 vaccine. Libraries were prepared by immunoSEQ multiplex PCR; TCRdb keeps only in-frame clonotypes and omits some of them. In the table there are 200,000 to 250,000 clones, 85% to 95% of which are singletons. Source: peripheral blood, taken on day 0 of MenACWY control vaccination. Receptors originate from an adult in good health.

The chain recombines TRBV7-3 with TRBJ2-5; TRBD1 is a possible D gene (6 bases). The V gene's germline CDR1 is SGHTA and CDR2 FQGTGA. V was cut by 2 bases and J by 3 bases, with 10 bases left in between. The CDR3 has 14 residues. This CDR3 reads CASSLSGAKETQYF. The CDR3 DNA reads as TGTGCCAGCAGCTTATCAGGGGCGAAAGAGACCCAGTACTTC.

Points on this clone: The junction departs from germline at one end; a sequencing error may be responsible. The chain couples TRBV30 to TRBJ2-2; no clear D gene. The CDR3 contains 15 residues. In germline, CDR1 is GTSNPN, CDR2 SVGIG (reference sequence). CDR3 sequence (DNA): TGTACCTGGAGTGTCCTGGGGTCGAACACCGGGGAGCTGTTTTTT. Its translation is CTWSVLGSNTGELFF.

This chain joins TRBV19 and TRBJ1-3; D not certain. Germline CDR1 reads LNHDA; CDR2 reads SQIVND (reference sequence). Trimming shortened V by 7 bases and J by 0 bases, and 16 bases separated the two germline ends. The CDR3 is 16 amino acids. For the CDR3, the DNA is TGTGCCAGTAACGCGCCGCGTGAAACCTCTGGAAACACCATATATTTT. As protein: CASNAPRETSGNTIYF.

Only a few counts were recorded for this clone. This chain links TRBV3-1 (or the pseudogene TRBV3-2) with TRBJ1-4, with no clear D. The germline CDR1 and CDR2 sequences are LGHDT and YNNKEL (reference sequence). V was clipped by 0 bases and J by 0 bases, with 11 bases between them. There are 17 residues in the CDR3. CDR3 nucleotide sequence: TGTGCCAGCAGCCAAGATGAGGAGGGTCCAACTAATGAAAAACTGTTTTTT. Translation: CASSQDEEGPTNEKLFF.

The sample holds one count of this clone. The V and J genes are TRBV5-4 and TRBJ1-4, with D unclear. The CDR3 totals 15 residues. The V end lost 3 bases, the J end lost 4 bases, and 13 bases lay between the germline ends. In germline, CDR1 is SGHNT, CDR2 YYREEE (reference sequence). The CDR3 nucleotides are TGTGCCAGCAGCTCATCCGGGCCTCATAATGAAAAACTGTTTTTT. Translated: CASSSSGPHNEKLFF. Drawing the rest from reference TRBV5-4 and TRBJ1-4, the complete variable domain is ETGVTQSPTHLIKTRGQQVTLRCSSQSGHNTVSWYQQALGQGPQFIFQYYREEENGRGNFPPRFSGLQFPNYSSELNVNALELDDSALYLCASSSSGPHNEKLFFGSGTQLSVL.

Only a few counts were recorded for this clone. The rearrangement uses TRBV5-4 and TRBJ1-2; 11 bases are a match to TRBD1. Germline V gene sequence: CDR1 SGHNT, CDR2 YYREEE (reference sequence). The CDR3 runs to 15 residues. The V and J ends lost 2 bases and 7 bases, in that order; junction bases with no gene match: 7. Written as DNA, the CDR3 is TGTGCCAGCAGCTTTCCGGACAGGGGGCCGAGTGGCTACACCTTC. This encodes CASSFPDRGPSGYTF.

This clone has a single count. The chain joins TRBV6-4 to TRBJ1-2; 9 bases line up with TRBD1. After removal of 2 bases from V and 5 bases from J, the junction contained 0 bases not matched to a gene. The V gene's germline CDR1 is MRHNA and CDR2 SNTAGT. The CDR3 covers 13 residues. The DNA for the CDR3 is TGTGCCAGCAGTGACGGGACAGGGTATGGCTACACCTTC. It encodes CASSDGTGYGYTF.

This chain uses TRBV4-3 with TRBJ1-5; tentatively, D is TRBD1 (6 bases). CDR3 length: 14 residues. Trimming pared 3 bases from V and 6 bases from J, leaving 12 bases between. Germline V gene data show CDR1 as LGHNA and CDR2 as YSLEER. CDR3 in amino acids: CASSQGAGVQPQHF. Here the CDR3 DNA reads TGCGCCAGCAGCCAGGGGGCAGGAGTTCAGCCCCAGCATTTT.